This T cell receptor (beta chain) was profiled in a study of cytomegalovirus exposure and HLA in healthy donors. Findings and caveats of the study: Rarity marked most TCR sequences, yet some public TCRs occurred in many donors. 150 or so TCR beta chains were listed as cytomegalovirus-associated.

About this clone itself: The antigen is not known.

Germline V gene data show CDR1 as MNHNS and CDR2 as SASEGT. There are 13 residues in the CDR3. The V gene end was trimmed by 7 bases and the J gene end by 11 bases; junction bases not matched to a gene: 11. Data came from immunoSEQ multiplex PCR; TCRdb stores just in-frame clones and leaves some out. This table holds about 64,000 clones, 92% found once. V gene TRBV6-1 combines with J gene TRBJ2-3, with 8 bases matching TRBD1. Material: PBMCs. The origin of this receptor is a woman in her late teens or twenties in good health and CMV-seronegative. The CDR3 nucleotides are TGTGCCAGCAAGGACCTACAGGGGGAAGAGCAGTATTTT. Protein product: CASKDLQGEEQYF.